This T cell receptor beta chain was identified in a study of Ad26.COV2.S vaccination and SARS-CoV-2 variants. Study-wide results and caveats: Reports say spike-specific CD8+ and CD4+ T cell responses covered substantial breadth after vaccination.

The CDR3 extends over 12 amino acids. V dropped 5 bases and J dropped 7 bases, with 9 bases sitting between them. Treatment in this sample: around 19 received Ad26.COV2.S at low or high dose, single or two shots; roughly five received placebo; per-sample allocation not given. Day 63 after the first injection of vaccine or placebo was the sampling time. Data came from immunoSEQ multiplex PCR; TCRdb stores just in-frame clones and leaves some out. The repertoire holds about 350,000 clones, with approximately 85% as singletons. This clone occurred a few times. The antigen remains undetermined. This rearrangement joins TRBV12-3 or TRBV12-4 to TRBJ2-1; D unresolved. The specimen was peripheral blood, collected in a trial of Ad26.COV2.S vaccine versus placebo. This TCR came from a person aged 18-65 years who received the Ad26.COV2.S COVID-19 vaccine or a placebo. The CDR3 sequence: CASSKKGNEQFF. The CDR3 nucleotides are TGTGCCAGCAGTAAGAAGGGTAATGAGCAGTTCTTC.